These 3 T cell receptor beta chains originate from one sample sequenced in a study of blood T cell repertoires in COVID-19. Some clones are missing from TCRdb's copy, which holds only in-frame ones; the method was immunoSEQ multiplex PCR. The table has under 200,000 clones, approximately 88% seen once. Sample: peripheral blood. The source is a woman of 80 years or more with active or convalescent COVID-19.

To note about this clone: The same CDR3 arises from other DNA sequences in this sample as well. The V gene is TRBV4-1, the J gene TRBJ1-1, with 7 bases aligning to TRBD1. CDR3 length: 14 amino acids. CDR1 and CDR2 from the germline V gene are MGHRA and YSYEKL. Trimming took 4 bases from V and 1 from J; bases not matched to a gene: 3. The CDR3 DNA is TGCGCCAGCAGCCCGGGGACAGCGAACACTGAAGCTTTCTTT. This encodes CASSPGTANTEAFF.

The table lists this clone with a count of one. The V call is TRBV9, the J call TRBJ2-3; maybe TRBD1 (6 bases). The CDR3 contains 17 residues. The germline gives CDR1 SGDLS, CDR2 YYNGEE. V lost 7 bases and J lost 0, with 21 bases in between. CDR3 amino acids: CASPGPVAGASTDTQYF. In DNA, the CDR3 is TGTGCCAGCCCCGGCCCTGTGGCAGGGGCTAGCACAGATACGCAGTATTTT.

V usage is TRBV21-1 and J usage is TRBJ1-2. TRBV21-1 is an annotated pseudogene. CDR3 size: 12 residues. CDR3 sequence: CASSGKYYGYTF. Written as DNA, the CDR3 is TGTGCCAGCTCCGGGAAATATTATGGCTACACCTTC.